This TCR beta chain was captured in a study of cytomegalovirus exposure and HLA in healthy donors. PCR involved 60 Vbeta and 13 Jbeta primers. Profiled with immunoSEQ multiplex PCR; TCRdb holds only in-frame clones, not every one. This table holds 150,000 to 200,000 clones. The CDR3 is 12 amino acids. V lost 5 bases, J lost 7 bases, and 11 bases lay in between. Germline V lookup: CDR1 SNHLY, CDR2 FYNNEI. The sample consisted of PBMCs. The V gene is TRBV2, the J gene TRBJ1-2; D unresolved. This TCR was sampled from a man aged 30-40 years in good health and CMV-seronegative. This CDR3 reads CASSIPLGGYTF. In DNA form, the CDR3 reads TGTGCCAGCAGTATCCCGCTCGGTGGCTACACCTTC.